This section outlines one TCR beta chain sequence together with its context. The antigen remains undetermined. It was with 60 Vbeta and 13 Jbeta primers that the PCR ran. As processed by the authors: Roughly 10 million shared chains were among approximately 87 million unique TCR beta chains counted in a later analysis. The table came from immunoSEQ multiplex PCR; TCRdb's copy has only in-frame clones and leaves some out. The DNA gave D and trimming, while V, J and clone size come from that table. The sample has around 72,000 clones; about 80% are singletons. The source of the sample is a study of cytomegalovirus exposure and HLA in healthy donors. Trimming removed 2 bases at V and 6 bases at J, with 17 bases between. The CDR3 length is 15 residues. Germline CDR1 SGHTA, CDR2 FQGNSA. Study-wide results and limits: Across HLA loci, a later analysis found differing TCR association rates, with DRB1 most and HLA-C fewest.

Though probably carrying unrecorded immune exposures, donors were nominally healthy at sampling. This sequence was found in a man in his forties or fifties in good health and CMV-seronegative. The rearrangement joins TRBV7-2 to TRBJ2-7; possible D gene TRBD1, 6 bases. Sequencing was done on a sample of PBMCs. The CDR3 DNA follows: TGTGCCAGCAGCTTATTCCCTGGGGAAGGGGGCGAGCAGTACTTC. Translated, it gives CASSLFPGEGGEQYF.